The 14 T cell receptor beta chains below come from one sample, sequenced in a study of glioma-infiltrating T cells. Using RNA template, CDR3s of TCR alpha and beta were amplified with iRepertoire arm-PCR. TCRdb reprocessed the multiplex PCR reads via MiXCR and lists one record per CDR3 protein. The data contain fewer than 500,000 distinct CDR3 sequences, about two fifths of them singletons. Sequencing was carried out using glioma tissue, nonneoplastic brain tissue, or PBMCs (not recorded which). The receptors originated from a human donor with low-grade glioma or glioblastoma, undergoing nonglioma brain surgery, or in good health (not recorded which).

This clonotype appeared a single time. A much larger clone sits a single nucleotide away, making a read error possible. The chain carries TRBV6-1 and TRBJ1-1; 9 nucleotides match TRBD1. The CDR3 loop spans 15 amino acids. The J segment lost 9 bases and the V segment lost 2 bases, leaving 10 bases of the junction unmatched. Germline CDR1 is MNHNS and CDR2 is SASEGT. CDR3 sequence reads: CASSEPTGGGTKAFF. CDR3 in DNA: TGTGCCAGCAGTGAACCGACAGGGGGAGGAACTAAAGCTTTCTTT.

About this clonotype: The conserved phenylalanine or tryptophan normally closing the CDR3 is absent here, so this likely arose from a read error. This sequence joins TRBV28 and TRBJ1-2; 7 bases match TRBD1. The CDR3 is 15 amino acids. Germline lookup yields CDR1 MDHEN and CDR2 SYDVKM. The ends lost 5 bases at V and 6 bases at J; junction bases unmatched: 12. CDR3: CASSLIYLGGDGYTS. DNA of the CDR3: TGTGCCAGCAGTCTCATCTATTTAGGGGGCGATGGCTACACCTCC.

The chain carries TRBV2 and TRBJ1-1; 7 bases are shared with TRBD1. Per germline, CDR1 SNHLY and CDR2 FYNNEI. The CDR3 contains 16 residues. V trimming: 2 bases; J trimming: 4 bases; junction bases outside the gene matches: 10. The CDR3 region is CASSEFQGERGTEAFF. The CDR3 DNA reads TGTGCCAGCAGTGAATTCCAGGGGGAGAGGGGCACTGAAGCTTTCTTT. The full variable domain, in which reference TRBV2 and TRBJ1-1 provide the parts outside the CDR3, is EPEVTQTPSHQVTQMGQEVILRCVPISNHLYFYWYRQILGQKVEFLVSFYNNEISEKSEIFDDQFSVERPDGSNFTLKIRSTKLEDSAMYFCASSEFQGERGTEAFFGQGTRLTVV.

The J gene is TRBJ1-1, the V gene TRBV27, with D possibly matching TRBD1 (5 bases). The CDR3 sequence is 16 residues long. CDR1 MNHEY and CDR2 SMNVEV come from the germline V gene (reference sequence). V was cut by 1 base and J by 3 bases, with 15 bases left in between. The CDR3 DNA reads TGTGCCAGCAGTTTATATGAGGGGCCCGCTTACACTGAAGCTTTCTTT. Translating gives CASSLYEGPAYTEAFF.

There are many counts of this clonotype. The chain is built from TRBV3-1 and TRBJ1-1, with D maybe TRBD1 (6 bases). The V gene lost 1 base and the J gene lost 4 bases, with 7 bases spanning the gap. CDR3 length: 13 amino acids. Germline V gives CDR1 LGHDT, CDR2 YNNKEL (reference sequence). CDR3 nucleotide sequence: TGTGCCAGCAGCCAAGGCAGGGGCACTGAAGCTTTCTTT. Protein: CASSQGRGTEAFF.

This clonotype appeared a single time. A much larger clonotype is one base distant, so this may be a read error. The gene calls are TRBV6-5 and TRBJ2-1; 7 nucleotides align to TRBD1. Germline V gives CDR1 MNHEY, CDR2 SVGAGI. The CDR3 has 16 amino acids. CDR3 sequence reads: CASRTDRTSSFNEQFF. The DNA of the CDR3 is TGTGCCAGCAGAACGGACAGGACCTCGTCCTTCAATGAGCAGTTCTTC.

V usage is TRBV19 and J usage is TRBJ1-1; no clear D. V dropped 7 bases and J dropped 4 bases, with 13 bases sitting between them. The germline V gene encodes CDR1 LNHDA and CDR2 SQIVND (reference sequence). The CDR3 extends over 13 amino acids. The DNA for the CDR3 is TGTGCCAGTATCCCAAGGCGGGGCACTGAAGCTTTCTTT. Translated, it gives CASIPRRGTEAFF.

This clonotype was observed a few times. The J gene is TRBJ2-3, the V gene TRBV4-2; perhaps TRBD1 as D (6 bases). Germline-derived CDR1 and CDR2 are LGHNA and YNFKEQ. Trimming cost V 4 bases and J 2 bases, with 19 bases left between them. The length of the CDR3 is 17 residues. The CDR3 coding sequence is TGTGCCAGCAGCCCGGGCCAGGGGTCCCAACACACAGATACGCAGTATTTT. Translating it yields CASSPGQGSQHTDTQYF.

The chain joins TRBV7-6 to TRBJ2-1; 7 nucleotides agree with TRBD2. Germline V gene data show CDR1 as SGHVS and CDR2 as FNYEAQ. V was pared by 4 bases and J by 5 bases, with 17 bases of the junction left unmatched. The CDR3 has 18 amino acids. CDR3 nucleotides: TGTGCCAGCAGCTCCACCCCCTCCGGGAGGCCCAGGGACAATGAGCAGTTCTTC. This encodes CASSSTPSGRPRDNEQFF.

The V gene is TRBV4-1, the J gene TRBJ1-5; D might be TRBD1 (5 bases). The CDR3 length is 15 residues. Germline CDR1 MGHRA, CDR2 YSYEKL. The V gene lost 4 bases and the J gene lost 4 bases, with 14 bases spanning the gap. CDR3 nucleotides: TGCGCCAGCAGCCCCCAAGGAGGGGCAAATCAGCCCCAGCATTTT. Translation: CASSPQGGANQPQHF.

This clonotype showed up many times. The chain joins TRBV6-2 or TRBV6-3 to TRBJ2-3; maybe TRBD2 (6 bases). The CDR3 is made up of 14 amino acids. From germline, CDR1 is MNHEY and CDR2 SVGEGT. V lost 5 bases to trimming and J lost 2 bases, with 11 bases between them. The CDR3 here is CASSPTGATDTQYF. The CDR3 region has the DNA TGTGCCAGCAGTCCGACGGGAGCCACAGATACGCAGTATTTT.

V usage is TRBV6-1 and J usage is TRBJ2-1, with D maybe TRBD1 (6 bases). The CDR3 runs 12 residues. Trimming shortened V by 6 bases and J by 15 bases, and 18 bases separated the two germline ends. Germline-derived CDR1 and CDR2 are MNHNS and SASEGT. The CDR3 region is CASRPQGTGVFF. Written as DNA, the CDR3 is TGTGCCAGCAGACCACAGGGTACTGGCGTGTTCTTC.

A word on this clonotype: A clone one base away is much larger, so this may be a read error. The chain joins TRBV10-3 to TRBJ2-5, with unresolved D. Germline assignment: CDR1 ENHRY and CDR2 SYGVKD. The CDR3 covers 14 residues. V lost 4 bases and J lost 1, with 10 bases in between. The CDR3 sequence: CAISGLSTQETQYF. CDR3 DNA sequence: TGTGCCATCAGTGGGTTGTCAACCCAAGAGACCCAGTACTTC.

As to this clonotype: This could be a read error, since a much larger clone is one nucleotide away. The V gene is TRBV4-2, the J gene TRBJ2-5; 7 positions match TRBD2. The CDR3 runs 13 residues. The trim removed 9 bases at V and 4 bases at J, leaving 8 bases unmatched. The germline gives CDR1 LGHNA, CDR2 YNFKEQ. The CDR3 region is CARPSGGGETQYF. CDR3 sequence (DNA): TGTGCCAGGCCATCCGGCGGGGGAGAGACCCAGTACTTC.